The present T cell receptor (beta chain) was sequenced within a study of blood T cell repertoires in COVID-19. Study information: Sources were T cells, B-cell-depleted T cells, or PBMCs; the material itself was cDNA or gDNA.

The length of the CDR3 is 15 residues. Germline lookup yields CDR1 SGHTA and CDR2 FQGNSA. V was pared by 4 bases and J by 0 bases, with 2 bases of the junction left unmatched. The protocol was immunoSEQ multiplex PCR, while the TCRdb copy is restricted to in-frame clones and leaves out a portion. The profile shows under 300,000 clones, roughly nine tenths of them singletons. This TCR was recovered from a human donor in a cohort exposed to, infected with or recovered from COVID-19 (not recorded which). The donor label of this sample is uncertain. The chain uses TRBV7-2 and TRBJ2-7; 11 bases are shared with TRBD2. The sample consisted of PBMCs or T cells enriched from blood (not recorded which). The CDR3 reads CASSSSGGSSYEQYF. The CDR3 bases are TGTGCCAGCAGCTCTAGCGGGGGGAGCTCCTACGAGCAGTACTTC.